This entry lists 10 T cell receptor beta chains sequenced from one sample in a study of blood T cell repertoires in COVID-19 (dated by TCRdb to about 2020). Libraries were constructed by the immunoSEQ multiplex PCR assay. TCRdb took over this immuneACCESS table, retaining in-frame rearrangements with V and J assigned. Such tables are incomplete; in checked studies, under half of the missing clones stem from an unresolved V gene, and the remainder is unexplained. Within this sample are 250,000 to 300,000 clones, with 81% of them counted one time only. The ten biggest clones cover roughly 2.9% of the sample. The sequencing input was peripheral blood. The receptors were sampled from a woman aged 55-70 years with active or convalescent COVID-19.

There are a few counts of this clone. The CDR3 is CASSLDGGYGRGNTIYF. The CDR3 DNA follows: TGTGCCAGCAGCTTAGACGGAGGTTACGGGCGCGGAAACACCATATATTTT. The chain employs TRBV7-8 and TRBJ1-3; no clear D. CDR1 SGHVS and CDR2 FQNEAQ come from the germline V gene. This CDR3 is 17 amino acids long. V was cut by 1 base and J by 4 bases, with 17 bases left in between.

The V call is TRBV10-3, the J call TRBJ2-3; TRBD2 agrees at 7 bases. Germline assignment: CDR1 ENHRY and CDR2 SYGVKD. Trimming cost V 7 bases and J 5 bases; bases outside gene matches: 3. This CDR3 is built from 12 residues. CDR3 sequence (DNA): TGTGCCATCACGCCGGGGGGAGATACGCAGTATTTT. Amino acid sequence: CAITPGGDTQYF.

The J gene is TRBJ1-6, the V gene TRBV7-2; the D gene is possibly TRBD1 (6 bases). CDR1 and CDR2 from the germline V gene are SGHTA and FQGNSA. The CDR3 has 15 residues. V was clipped by 5 bases and J by 7 bases, with 15 bases between them. The CDR3 region is CASSLNRARNSPLHF. CDR3 nucleotide sequence: TGTGCCAGCAGCCTCAACAGGGCACGGAATTCACCCCTCCACTTT.

V and J are TRBV6-2 or TRBV6-3 and TRBJ2-7; the D is unclear. Per germline, CDR1 MNHEY and CDR2 SVGEGT. CDR3 length: 11 amino acids. Between the trimmed V and J ends, which lost 6 bases and 2 bases, there was a span of 5 bases. The DNA of the CDR3 is TGTGCCAGCAGCATAACCTACGAGCAGTACTTC. This sequence encodes CASSITYEQYF.

The gene calls are TRBV7-2 and TRBJ1-2, with 10 bases aligning to TRBD1. The germline V gene encodes CDR1 SGHTA and CDR2 FQGNSA. The CDR3 covers 14 residues. With 4 bases clipped from V and 10 bases from J, the junction kept 9 bases outside the gene matches. CDR3 sequence reads: CASSSHGGQGSYTF. In DNA, the CDR3 is TGTGCCAGCAGCTCCCACGGGGGACAGGGGTCCTACACCTTC.

The chain joins TRBV5-1 to TRBJ2-3, with TRBD2 matching 12 bases. Trimming cost V 5 bases and J 2 bases; bases outside gene matches: 6. The germline V gene has CDR1 SGHRS and CDR2 YFSETQ. This CDR3 has 16 residues. The CDR3: CASRTGLAGLTDTQYF. The CDR3 DNA sequence: TGCGCCAGCAGGACCGGACTAGCGGGGCTCACAGATACGCAGTATTTT.

The V and J genes are TRBV28 and TRBJ1-5; tentative D call: TRBD1 (5 bases). This CDR3 has 14 residues. Per the germline V gene, CDR1 is MDHEN and CDR2 is SYDVKM. V dropped 4 bases and J dropped 4 bases, with 11 bases sitting between them. The CDR3 sequence is CASSSLTVNQPQHF. For the CDR3, the DNA is TGTGCCAGCAGTTCCTTGACAGTGAATCAGCCCCAGCATTTT. Full variable domain (rest looked up from reference TRBV28 and TRBJ1-5): DVKVTQSSRYLVKRTGEKVFLECVQDMDHENMFWYRQDPGLGLRLIYFSYDVKMKEKGDIPEGYSVSREKKERFSLILESASTNQTSMYLCASSSLTVNQPQHFGDGTRLSIL.

The chain couples TRBV5-1 to TRBJ1-1; 8 bases match TRBD1. This CDR3 has 18 amino acids. The germline V gene encodes CDR1 SGHRS and CDR2 YFSETQ. The V gene end was trimmed by 8 bases and the J gene end by 4 bases; junction bases not matched to a gene: 22. CDR3 DNA: TGCGCCAGGAACCCTCTGATATTGACAGGGGTCGGGGGCACTGAAGCTTTCTTT. It encodes CARNPLILTGVGGTEAFF.

This clone has just a few counts. V usage is TRBV2 and J usage is TRBJ2-1, with TRBD2 matching over 8 bases. This CDR3 contains 17 residues. CDR1 and CDR2 (germline): SNHLY, FYNNEI. V was pared by 6 bases and J by 9 bases, with 19 bases of the junction left unmatched. CDR3: CASSPLVGAGAPLEQFF. The DNA for the CDR3 is TGTGCCAGCAGCCCCTTGGTGGGAGCGGGGGCCCCCCTTGAGCAGTTCTTC.

The rearrangement links TRBV6-4 to TRBJ1-2; D is ambiguous. The CDR3 loop spans 13 amino acids. Germline CDR1 and CDR2: MRHNA and SNTAGT. V was clipped by 4 bases and J by 8 bases, with 14 bases between them. The CDR3 here is CASSGGLVSGYTF. As DNA, the CDR3 is TGTGCCAGCAGTGGCGGCCTGGTATCGGGCTACACCTTC.